The subject of this entry is one TCR beta chain. The data stem from a study of T cell responses to AZD1222 COVID-19 vaccine. Germline trimming cut 6 bases from V and 6 bases from J; bases unmatched to any gene: 6. The CDR3 is 14 amino acids. Germline CDR1 reads SNHLY; CDR2 reads FYNNEI. Method: immunoSEQ multiplex PCR; TCRdb's copy keeps in-frame clones and lacks some. Among tens of thousands of clones listed, 75% to 85% were seen once. The receptor's source is an adult in good health. V and J are TRBV2 and TRBJ2-1; TRBD2 aligns across 9 bases. The sequencing here drew on peripheral blood, taken on day 0 of AZD1222 vaccination. The CDR3 protein is CASRPAGGFNEQFF. The CDR3 DNA is TGTGCCAGCAGACCAGCGGGAGGATTCAATGAGCAGTTCTTC.